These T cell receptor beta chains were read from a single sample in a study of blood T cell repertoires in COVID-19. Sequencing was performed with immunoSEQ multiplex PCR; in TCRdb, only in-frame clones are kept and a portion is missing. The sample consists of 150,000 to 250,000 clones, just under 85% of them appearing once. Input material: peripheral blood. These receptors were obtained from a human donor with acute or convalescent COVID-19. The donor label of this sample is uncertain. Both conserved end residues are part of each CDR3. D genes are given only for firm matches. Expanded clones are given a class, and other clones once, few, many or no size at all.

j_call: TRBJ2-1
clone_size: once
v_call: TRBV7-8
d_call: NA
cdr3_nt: TGTGCCAGCAGCTTCCAAGTAGACTCCTACAATGAGCAGTTCTTC
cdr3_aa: CASSFQVDSYNEQFF

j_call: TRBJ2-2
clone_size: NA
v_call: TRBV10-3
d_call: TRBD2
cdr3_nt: TGTGCCATCACCTCGAATCCCCCTAGCGGGAGAGGTGGCACCGGGGAGCTGTTTTTT
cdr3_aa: CAITSNPPSGRGGTGELFF

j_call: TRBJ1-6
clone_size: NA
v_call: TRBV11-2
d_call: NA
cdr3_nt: TGTGCCAGCAGCTTAATCCCACAGGGTCTGACACCCCTCCACTTT
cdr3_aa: CASSLIPQGLTPLHF

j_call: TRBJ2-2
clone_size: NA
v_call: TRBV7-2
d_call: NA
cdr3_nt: TGTGCCAGCAGCTTAGGTGCACACAACACCGGGGAGCTGTTTTTT
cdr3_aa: CASSLGAHNTGELFF

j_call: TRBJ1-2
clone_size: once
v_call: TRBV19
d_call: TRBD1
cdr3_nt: TGTGCCAGTAGGACAGGGGTCGGCTACACCTTC
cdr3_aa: CASRTGVGYTF

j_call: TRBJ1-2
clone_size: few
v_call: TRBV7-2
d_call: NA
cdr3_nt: TGTGCCAGCAGCCATAACTATGGCTACACCTTC
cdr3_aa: CASSHNYGYTF

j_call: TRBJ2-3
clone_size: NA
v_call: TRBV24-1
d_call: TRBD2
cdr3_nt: TGTGCCACCAGTCCTAGCGGGAGCACAGATACGCAGTATTTT
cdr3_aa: CATSPSGSTDTQYF

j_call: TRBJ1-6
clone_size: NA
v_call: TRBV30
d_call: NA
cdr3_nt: TGTGCCTGGAGTGGAATAGGGGTGGGGGCGAGTTCACCCCTCCACTTT
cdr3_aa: CAWSGIGVGASSPLHF

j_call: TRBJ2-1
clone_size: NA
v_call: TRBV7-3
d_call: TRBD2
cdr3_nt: TGTGCCAGCAGCTTAAGGGGGGTCGAGACTAGCAAGTACAATGAGCAGTTCTTC
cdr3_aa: CASSLRGVETSKYNEQFF

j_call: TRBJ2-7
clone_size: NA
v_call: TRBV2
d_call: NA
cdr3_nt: TGTGCCAGCAGTGGCAGTAGACTCGAGCAGTACTTC
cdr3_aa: CASSGSRLEQYF

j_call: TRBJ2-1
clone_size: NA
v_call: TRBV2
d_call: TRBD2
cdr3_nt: TGTGCCAGCAGAATCCCTAGCGGGAGTACGGGTGAGCAGTTCTTC
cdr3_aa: CASRIPSGSTGEQFF

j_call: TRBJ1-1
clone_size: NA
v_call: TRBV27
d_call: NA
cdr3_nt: TGTGCCAGCAGTCCCCAGGCCTACATGAACACTGAAGCTTTCTTT
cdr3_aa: CASSPQAYMNTEAFF

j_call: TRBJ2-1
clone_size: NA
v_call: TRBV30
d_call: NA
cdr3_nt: TGTGCCTGGAGCGGGAGCTCCTACAATGAGCAGTTCTTC
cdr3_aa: CAWSGSSYNEQFF

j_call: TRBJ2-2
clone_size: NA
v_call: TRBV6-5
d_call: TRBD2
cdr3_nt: TGTGCCAGCAGGGGACTAGCGGTTAACACCGGGGAGCTGTTTTTT
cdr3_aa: CASRGLAVNTGELFF

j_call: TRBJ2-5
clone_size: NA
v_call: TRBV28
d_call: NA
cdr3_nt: TGTGCCAGCAGTTTCTTTCAACGGTACCAAGAGACCCAGTACTTC
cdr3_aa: CASSFFQRYQETQYF

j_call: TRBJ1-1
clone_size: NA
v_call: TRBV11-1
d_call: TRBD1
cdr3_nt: TGTGCCAGCAGCTTAGTAGGGGGCATGGGCCAGGAAGCTTTCTTT
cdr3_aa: CASSLVGGMGQEAFF

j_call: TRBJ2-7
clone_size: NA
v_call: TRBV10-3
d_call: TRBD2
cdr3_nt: TGTGCCATCAGTGAGCAGCTAGCGGGAGATCGGGAGCAGTACTTC
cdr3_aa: CAISEQLAGDREQYF

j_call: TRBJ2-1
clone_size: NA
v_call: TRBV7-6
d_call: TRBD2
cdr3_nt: TGTGCCAGCAGCTTTGGGACTAGCCCCTACAATGAGCAGTTCTTC
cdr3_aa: CASSFGTSPYNEQFF

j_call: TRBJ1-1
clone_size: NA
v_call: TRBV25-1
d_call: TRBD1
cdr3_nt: TGTGCCAGCAGGGGAATAAGACAGGGTTTAAGGGACACTGAAGCTTTCTTT
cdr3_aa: CASRGIRQGLRDTEAFF

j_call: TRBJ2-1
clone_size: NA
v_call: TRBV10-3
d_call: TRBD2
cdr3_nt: TGTGCCATCACACTAGCAGGTGGGGAGGGTGAGCAGTTCTTC
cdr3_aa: CAITLAGGEGEQFF

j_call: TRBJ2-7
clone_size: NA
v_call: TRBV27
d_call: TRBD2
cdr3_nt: TGTGCCAGCAGCCCTCAACCACCCGGGACTAGGGCCTACGAGCAGTACTTC
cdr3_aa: CASSPQPPGTRAYEQYF

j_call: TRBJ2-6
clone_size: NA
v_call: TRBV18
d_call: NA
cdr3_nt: TGTGCCAGCTCACCTTCCGGCTCTGGGGCCAACGTCCTGACTTTC
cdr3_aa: CASSPSGSGANVLTF

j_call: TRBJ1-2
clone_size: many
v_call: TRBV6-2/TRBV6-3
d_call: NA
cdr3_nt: TGTGCCAGCAGTTACTCCGACAACCCTAACTATGGCTACACCTTC
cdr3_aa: CASSYSDNPNYGYTF

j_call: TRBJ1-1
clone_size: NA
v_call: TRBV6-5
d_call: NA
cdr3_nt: TGTGCCAGCCGGGGAAGGGTCATGAACACTGAAGCTTTCTTT
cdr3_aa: CASRGRVMNTEAFF

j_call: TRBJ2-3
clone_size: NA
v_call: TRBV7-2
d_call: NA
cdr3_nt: TGTGCCAGCAGACTGGGCGATACGCAGTATTTT
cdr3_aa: CASRLGDTQYF

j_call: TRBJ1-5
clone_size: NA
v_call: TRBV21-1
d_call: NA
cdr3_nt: TGTGCCAGCAGCAAAGGCGTGGGACAGGACTCTATTAGCAATCAGCCCCAGCATTTT
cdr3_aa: CASSKGVGQDSISNQPQHF

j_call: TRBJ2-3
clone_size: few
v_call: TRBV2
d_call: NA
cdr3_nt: TGTGCCAGCGGGCAGCCGTATTTT
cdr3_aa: CASGQPYF

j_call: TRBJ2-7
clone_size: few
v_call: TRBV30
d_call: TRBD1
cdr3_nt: TGTGCCTGCGGACAGGGTCCCTCCTACGAGCAGTACTTC
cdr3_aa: CACGQGPSYEQYF

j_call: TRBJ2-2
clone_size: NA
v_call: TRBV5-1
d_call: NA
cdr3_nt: TGCGCCAGCAGCTCCGAGGGTGGTCCTAACACCGGGGAGCTGTTTTTT
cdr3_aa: CASSSEGGPNTGELFF

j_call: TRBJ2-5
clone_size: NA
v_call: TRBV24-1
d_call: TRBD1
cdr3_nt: TGTGCCACCAGTGATTCAAGACAGGGCCCGCAAGAGACCCAGTACTTC
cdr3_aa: CATSDSRQGPQETQYF

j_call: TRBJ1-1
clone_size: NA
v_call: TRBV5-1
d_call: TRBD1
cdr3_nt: TGCGCCAGCAGCTTGGGGACAGGGGACACTGAAGCTTTCTTT
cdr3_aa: CASSLGTGDTEAFF

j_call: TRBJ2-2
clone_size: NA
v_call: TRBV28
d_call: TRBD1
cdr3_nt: TGTGCCAGCAGCAGGGGACAGGCGAACACCGGGGAGCTGTTTTTT
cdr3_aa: CASSRGQANTGELFF

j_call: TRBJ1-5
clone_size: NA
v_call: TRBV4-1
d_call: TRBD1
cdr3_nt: TGCGCCAGCAGCCAAGGGGACAGGGGGCGGCAGCCCCAGCATTTT
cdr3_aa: CASSQGDRGRQPQHF

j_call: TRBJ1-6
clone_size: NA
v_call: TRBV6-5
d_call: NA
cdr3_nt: TGTGCCAGCAGTTACGGAGGGTCAGGCTCACCCCTCCACTTT
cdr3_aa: CASSYGGSGSPLHF

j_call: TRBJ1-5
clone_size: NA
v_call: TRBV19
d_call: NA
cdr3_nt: TGTGCCACCCACGGACCCCAGGGCCATCAGCCCCAGCATTTT
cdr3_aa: CATHGPQGHQPQHF

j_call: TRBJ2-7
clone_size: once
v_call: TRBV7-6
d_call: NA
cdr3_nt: TGTGCCAGCAGCTTGGTATTTGACAGCTCCTACGAGCAGTACTTC
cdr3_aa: CASSLVFDSSYEQYF

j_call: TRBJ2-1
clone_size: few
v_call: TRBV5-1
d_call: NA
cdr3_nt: TGCGCCAGCAGCTTGGGGGCTAGCGAAGATGAGCAGTTCTTC
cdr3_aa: CASSLGASEDEQFF

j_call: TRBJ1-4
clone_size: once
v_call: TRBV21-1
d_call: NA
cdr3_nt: TGTGCCAGTCGAATGGAAGGGGCTTTCGCACTGGGACTGTTTTTT
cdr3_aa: CASRMEGAFALGLFF

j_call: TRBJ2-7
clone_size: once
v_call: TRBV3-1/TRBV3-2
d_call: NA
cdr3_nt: TGTGCCAGCAGCCACGGGACCTACGAGCAGTACTTC
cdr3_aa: CASSHGTYEQYF

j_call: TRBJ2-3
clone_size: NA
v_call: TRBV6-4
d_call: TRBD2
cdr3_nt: TGTGCCAGCAGTGACCGGGGACTAGCGGGAGATGGTACGCAGTATTTT
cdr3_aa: CASSDRGLAGDGTQYF

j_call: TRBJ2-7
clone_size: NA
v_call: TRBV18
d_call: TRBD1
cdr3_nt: TGTGCCAGCTCATCTACGGGACAGGGGTACGAGCAGTACTTC
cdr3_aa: CASSSTGQGYEQYF

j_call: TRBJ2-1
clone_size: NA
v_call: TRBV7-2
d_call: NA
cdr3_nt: TGTGCCAGCAGCTTAGGGCTAGCTGGCTACAATGAGCAGTTCTTC
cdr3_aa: CASSLGLAGYNEQFF

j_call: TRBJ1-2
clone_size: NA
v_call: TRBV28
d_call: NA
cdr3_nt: TGTGCCAGCAGTTTTGGAGGTTCCTATGGCTACACCTTC
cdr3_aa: CASSFGGSYGYTF

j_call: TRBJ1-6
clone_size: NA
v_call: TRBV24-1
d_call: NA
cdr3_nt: TGTGCCACCAGTGATTTGATGGGGGGGAGTAATTCACCCCTCCACTTT
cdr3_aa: CATSDLMGGSNSPLHF

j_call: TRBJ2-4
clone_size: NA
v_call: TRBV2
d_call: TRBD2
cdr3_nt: TGTGCCAGCACAGCGGGGTGGAGCATTCAGTACTTC
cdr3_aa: CASTAGWSIQYF

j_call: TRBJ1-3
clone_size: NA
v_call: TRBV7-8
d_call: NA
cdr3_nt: TGTGCCAGCAGCTTAGACCCAGGGCGAGGAAACACCATATATTTT
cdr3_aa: CASSLDPGRGNTIYF

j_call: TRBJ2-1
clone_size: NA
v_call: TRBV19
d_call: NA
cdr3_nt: TGTGCCAGTAGTATGGAGCTAGCCCACAATGAGCAGTTCTTC
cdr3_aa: CASSMELAHNEQFF

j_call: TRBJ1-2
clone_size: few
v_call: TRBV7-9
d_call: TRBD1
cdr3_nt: TGTGCCAGCAGCCCAGGGACAGGAATCTATGGCTACACCTTC
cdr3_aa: CASSPGTGIYGYTF

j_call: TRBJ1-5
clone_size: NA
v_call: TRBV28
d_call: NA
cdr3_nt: TGTGCCAGCAGTTTATTTATTGTCCTGGGAGCCCAGCCCCAGCATTTT
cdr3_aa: CASSLFIVLGAQPQHF

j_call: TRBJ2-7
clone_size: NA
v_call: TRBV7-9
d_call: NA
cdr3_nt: TGTGCCAGCAGCCTCTCGGGACTCCTATACGAGCAGTACTTC
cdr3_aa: CASSLSGLLYEQYF

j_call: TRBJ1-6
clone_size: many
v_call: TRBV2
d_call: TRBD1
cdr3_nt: TGTGCCAACCACCCTGGACAGGGCCTATATAATTCACCCCTCCACTTT
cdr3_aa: CANHPGQGLYNSPLHF

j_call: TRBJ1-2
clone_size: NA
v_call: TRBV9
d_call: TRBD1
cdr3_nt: TGTGCCAGCAGCGCAGGGACAGGCCGCTATGGCTACACCTTC
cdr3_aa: CASSAGTGRYGYTF

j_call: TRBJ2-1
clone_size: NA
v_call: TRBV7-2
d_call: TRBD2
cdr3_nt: TGTGCCAGCAGCCAGGGACTAGCCTCCTACAATGAGCAGTTCTTC
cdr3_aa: CASSQGLASYNEQFF

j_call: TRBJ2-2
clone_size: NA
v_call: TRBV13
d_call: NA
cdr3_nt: TGTGCCAGCAGCTTAACTCATAACGGTCCCGGGGAGCTGTTTTTT
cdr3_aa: CASSLTHNGPGELFF

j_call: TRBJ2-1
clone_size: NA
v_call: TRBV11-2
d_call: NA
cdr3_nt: TGTGCCAGCAGCTCACTTGGACTGTACAATGAGCAGTTCTTC
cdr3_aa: CASSSLGLYNEQFF

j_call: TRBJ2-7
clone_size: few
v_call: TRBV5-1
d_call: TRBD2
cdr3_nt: TGCGCCAGCAGCTCTGGAGAGGCTAGCGGGATTGGCGAGCAGTACTTC
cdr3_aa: CASSSGEASGIGEQYF

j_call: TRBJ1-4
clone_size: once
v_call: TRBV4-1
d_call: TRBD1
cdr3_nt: TGCGCCAGCAGCCAATTTTCTTTCGACAGGGCGGCAACTAATGAAAAACTGTTTTTT
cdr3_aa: CASSQFSFDRAATNEKLFF

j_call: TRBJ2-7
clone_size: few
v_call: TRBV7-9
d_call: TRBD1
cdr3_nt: TGTGCCAGCAGCCCCGGACAGGCGGAGTACGAGCAGTACTTC
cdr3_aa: CASSPGQAEYEQYF

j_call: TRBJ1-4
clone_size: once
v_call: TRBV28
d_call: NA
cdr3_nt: TGTGCCAGCAGTTCCACAGGCGTTGCAACTAATGAAAAACTGTTTTTT
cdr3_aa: CASSSTGVATNEKLFF

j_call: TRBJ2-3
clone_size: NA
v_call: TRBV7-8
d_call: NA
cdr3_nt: TGTGCCAGCAGCTTAGTCGTTACAGGTGGCGCGGGCACAGATACGCAGTATTTT
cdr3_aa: CASSLVVTGGAGTDTQYF